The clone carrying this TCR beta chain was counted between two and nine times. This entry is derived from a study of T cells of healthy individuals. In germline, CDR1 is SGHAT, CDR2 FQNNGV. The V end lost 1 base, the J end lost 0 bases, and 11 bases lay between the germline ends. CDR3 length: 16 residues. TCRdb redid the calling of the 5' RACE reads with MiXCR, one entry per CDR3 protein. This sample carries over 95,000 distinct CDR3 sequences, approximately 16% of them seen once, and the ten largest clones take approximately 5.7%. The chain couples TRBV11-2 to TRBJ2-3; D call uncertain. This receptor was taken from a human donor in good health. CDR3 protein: CASSLGHVTSTDTQYF. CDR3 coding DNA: TGTGCCAGCAGCTTAGGACACGTTACTAGCACAGATACGCAGTATTTT. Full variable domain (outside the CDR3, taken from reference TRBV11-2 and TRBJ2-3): EAGVAQSPRYKIIEKRQSVAFWCNPISGHATLYWYQQILGQGPKLLIQFQNNGVVDDSQLPKDRFSAERLKGVDSTLKIQPAKLEDSAVYLCASSLGHVTSTDTQYFGPGTRLTVL.